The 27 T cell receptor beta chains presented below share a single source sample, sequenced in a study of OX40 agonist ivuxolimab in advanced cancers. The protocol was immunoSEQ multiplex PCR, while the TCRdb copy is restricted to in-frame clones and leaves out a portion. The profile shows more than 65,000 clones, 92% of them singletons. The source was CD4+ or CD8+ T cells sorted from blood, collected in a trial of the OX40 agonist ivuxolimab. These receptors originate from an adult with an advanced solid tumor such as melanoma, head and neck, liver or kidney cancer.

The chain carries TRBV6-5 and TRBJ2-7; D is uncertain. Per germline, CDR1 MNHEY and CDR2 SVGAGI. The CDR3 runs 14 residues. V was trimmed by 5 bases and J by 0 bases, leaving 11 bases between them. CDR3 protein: CASSTYQGSYEQYF. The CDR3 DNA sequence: TGTGCCAGCAGTACTTACCAAGGCTCCTACGAGCAGTACTTC.

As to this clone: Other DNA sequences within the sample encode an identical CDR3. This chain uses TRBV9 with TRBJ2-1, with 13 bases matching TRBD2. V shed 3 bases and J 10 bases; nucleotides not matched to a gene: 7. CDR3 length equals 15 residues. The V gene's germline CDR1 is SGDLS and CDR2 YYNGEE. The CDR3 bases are TGTGCCAGCAGCGCCACTAGCGGGGGGGCCCAGGAGCAGTTCTTC. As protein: CASSATSGGAQEQFF.

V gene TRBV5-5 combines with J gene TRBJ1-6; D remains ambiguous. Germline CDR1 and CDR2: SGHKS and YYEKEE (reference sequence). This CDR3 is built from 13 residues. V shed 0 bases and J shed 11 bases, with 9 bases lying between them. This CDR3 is CASSLAPGAPLHF. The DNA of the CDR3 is TGTGCCAGCAGCTTGGCCCCGGGCGCACCCCTCCACTTT. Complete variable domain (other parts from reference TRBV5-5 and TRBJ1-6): DAGVTQSPTHLIKTRGQQVTLRCSPISGHKSVSWYQQVLGQGPQFIFQYYEKEERGRGNFPDRFSARQFPNYSSELNVNALLLGDSALYLCASSLAPGAPLHFGNGTRLTVT.

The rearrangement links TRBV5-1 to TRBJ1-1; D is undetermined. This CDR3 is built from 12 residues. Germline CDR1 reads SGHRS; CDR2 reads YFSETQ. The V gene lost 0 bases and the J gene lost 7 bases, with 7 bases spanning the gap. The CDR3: CASSLDMVEAFF. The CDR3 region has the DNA TGCGCCAGCAGCTTGGATATGGTTGAAGCTTTCTTT.

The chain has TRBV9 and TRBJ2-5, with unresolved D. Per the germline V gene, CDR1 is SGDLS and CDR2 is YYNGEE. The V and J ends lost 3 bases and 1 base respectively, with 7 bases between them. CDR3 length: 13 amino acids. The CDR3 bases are TGTGCCAGCAGCGCGGACCGCCAAGAGACCCAGTACTTC. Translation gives CASSADRQETQYF.

The CDR3 sequence: CASSSGQGGNQPQHF. The CDR3 coding sequence is TGCGCCAGCAGCTCCGGACAGGGGGGGAATCAGCCCCAGCATTTT. The chain has TRBV5-1 and TRBJ1-5; 10 bases align to TRBD1. Germline trimming cut 3 bases from V and 4 bases from J; bases unmatched to any gene: 4. This CDR3 comprises 15 residues. Germline V gene data show CDR1 as SGHRS and CDR2 as YFSETQ.

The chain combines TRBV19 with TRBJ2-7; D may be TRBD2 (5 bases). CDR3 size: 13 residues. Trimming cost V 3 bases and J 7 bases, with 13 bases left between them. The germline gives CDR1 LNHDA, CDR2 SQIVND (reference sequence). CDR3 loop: CASSIFVTGEQYF. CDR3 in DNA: TGTGCCAGTAGTATTTTCGTGACGGGGGAGCAGTACTTC.

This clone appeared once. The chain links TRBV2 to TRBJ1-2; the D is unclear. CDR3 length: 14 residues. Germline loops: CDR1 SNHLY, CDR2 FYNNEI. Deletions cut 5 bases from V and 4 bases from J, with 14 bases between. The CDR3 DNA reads TGTGCCAGCAGTATGGCAGCCCACGGCTATGGCTACACCTTC. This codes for CASSMAAHGYGYTF. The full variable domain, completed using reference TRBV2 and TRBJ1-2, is EPEVTQTPSHQVTQMGQEVILRCVPISNHLYFYWYRQILGQKVEFLVSFYNNEISEKSEIFDDQFSVERPDGSNFTLKIRSTKLEDSAMYFCASSMAAHGYGYTFGSGTRLTVV.

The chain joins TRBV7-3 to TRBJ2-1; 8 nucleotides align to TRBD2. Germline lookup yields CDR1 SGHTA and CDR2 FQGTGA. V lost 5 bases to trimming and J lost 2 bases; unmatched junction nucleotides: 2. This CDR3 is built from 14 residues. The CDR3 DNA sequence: TGTGCCAGCAGCAGCGGGGGCCCCTACAATGAGCAGTTCTTC. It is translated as CASSSGGPYNEQFF. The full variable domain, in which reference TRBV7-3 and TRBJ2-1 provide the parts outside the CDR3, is GAGVSQTPSNKVTEKGKYVELRCDPISGHTALYWYRQSLGQGPEFLIYFQGTGAADDSGLPNDRFFAVRPEGSVSTLKIQRTERGDSAVYLCASSSGGPYNEQFFGPGTRLTVL.

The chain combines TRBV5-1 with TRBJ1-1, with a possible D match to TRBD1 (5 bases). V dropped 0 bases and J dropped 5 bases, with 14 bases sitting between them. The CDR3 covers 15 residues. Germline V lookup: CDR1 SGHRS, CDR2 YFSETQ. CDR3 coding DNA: TGCGCCAGCAGCTTGGCGGCAGACGGGGGGACTGAAGCTTTCTTT. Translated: CASSLAADGGTEAFF.

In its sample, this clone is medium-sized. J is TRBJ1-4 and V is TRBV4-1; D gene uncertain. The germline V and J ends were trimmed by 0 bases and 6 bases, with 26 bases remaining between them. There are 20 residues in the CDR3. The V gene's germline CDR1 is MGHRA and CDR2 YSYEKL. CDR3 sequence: CASSQERPGFGVLADEKLFF. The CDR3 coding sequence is TGCGCCAGCAGCCAAGAACGGCCCGGCTTTGGCGTCCTGGCGGATGAAAAACTGTTTTTT.

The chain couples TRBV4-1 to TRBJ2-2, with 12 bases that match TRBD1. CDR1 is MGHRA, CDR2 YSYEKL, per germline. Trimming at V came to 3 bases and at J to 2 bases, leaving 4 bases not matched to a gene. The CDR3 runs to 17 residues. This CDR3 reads CASSHPGQGANTGELFF. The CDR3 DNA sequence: TGCGCCAGCAGCCATCCGGGACAGGGGGCAAACACCGGGGAGCTGTTTTTT.

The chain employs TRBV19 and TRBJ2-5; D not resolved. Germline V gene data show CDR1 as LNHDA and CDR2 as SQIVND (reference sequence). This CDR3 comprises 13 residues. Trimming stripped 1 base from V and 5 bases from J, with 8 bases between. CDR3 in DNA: TGTGCCAGTAGTATAGGTCGGTTCGAGACCCAGTACTTC. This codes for CASSIGRFETQYF.

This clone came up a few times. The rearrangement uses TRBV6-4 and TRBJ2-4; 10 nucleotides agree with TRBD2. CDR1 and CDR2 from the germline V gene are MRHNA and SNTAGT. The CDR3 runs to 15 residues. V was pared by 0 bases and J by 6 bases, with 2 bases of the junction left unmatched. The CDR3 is CASSDSSGGANIQYF. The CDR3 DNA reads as TGTGCCAGCAGTGACTCGAGCGGGGGGGCAAACATTCAGTACTTC.

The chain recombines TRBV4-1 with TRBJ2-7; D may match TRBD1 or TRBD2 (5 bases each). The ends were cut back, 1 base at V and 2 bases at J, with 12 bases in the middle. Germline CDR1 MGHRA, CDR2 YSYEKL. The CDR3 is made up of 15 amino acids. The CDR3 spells CASSQVGTATYEQYF. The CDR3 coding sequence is TGCGCCAGCAGCCAAGTGGGGACGGCGACCTACGAGCAGTACTTC.

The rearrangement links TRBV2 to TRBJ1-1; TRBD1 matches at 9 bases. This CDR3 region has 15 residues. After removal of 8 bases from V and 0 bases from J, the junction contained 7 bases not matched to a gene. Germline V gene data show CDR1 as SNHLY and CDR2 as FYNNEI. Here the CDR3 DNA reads TGTGCCAGCTTATACAGGGGGCAATTGAACACTGAAGCTTTCTTT. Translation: CASLYRGQLNTEAFF.

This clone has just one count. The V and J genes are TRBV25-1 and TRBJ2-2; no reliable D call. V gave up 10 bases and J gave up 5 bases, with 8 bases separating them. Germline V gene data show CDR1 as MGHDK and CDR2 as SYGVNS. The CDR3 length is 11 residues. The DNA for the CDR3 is TGTGCCACCTCGATTACCGGGGAGCTGTTTTTT. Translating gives CATSITGELFF. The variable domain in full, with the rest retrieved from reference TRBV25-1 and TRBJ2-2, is EADIYQTPRYLVIGTGKKITLECSQTMGHDKMYWYQQDPGMELHLIHYSYGVNSTEKGDLSSESTVSRIRTEHFPLTLESARPSHTSQYLCATSITGELFFGEGSRLTVL.

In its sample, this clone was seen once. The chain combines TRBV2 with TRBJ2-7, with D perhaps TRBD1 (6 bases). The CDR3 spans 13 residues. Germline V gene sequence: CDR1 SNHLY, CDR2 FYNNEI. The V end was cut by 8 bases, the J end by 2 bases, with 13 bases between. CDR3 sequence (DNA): TGTGCCAGCCTTGGGACATCCCCCTACGAGCAGTACTTC. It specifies CASLGTSPYEQYF.

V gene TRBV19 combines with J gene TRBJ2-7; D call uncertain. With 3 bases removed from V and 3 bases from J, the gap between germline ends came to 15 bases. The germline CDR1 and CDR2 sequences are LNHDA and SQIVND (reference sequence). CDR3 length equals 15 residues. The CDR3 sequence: CASSMNSGSYYEQYF. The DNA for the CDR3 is TGTGCCAGTAGTATGAATTCAGGCTCCTACTACGAGCAGTACTTC.

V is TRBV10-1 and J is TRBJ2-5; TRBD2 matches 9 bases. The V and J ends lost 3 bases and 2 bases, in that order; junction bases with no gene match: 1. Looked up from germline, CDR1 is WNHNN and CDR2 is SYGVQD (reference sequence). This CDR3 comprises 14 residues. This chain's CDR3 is CASSDLAGQETQYF. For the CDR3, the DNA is TGCGCCAGCAGTGACCTAGCGGGGCAAGAGACCCAGTACTTC.

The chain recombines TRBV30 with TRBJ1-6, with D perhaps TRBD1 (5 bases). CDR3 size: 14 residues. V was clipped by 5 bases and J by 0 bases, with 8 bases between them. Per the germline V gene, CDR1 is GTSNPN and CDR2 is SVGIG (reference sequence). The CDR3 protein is CAWGGSSYNSPLHF. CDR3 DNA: TGTGCCTGGGGGGGGAGCTCCTATAATTCACCCCTCCACTTT.

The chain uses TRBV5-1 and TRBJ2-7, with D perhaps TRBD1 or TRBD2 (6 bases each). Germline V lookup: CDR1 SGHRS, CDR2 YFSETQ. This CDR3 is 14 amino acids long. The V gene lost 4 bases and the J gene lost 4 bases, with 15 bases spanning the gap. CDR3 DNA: TGCGCCAGCAGCCCTTCGGGGGCGGAGTACGAGCAGTACTTC. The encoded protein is CASSPSGAEYEQYF.

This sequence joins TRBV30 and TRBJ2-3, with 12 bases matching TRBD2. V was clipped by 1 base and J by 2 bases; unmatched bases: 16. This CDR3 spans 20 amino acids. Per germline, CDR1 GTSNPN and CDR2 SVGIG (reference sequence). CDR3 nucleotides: TGTGCCTGGAGTGCCCCAACCTCTAGCGGGGGGGCCCGCTACACAGATACGCAGTATTTT. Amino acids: CAWSAPTSSGGARYTDTQYF.

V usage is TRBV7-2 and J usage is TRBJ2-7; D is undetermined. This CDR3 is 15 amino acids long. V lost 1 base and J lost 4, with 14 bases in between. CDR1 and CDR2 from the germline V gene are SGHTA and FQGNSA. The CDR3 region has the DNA TGTGCCAGCAGCTTAGGGCTGGCCGGCCTATACGAGCAGTACTTC. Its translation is CASSLGLAGLYEQYF.

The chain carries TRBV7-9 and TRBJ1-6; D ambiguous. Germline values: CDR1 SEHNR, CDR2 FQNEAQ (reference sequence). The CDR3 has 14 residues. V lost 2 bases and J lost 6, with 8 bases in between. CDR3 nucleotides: TGTGCCAGCAGCTTAATAGGAAGTAATTCACCCCTCCACTTT. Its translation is CASSLIGSNSPLHF.

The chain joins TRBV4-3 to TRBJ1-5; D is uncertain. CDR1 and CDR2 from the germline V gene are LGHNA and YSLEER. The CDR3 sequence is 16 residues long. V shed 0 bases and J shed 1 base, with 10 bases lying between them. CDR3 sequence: CASSQDGNPSNQPQHF. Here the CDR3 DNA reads TGCGCCAGCAGCCAAGATGGCAATCCGAGCAATCAGCCCCAGCATTTT.

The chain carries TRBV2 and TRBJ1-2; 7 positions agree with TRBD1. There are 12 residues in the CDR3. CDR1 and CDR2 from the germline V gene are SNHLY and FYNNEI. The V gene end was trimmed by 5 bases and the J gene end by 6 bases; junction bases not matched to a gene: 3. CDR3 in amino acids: CASSLDRNGYTF. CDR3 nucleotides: TGTGCCAGCAGTCTGGACAGGAATGGCTACACCTTC.